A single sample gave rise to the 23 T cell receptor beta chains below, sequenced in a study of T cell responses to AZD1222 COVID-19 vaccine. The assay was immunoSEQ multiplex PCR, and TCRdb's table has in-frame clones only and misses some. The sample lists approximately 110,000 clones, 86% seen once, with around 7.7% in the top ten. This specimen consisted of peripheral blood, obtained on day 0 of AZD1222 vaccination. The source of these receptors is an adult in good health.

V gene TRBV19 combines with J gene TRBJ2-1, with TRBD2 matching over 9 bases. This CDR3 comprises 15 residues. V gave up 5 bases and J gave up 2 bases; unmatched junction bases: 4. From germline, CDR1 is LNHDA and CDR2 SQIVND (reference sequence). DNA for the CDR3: TGTGCCAGTAGTGTCCTAGCGGGGACCTACAATGAGCAGTTCTTC. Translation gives CASSVLAGTYNEQFF.

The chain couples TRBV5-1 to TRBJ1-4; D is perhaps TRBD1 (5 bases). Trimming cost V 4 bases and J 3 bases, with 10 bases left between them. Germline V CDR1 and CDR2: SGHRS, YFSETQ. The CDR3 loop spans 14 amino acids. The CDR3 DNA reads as TGCGCCAGCAGCCCAGGGAGGGCTAATGAAAAACTGTTTTTT. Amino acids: CASSPGRANEKLFF.

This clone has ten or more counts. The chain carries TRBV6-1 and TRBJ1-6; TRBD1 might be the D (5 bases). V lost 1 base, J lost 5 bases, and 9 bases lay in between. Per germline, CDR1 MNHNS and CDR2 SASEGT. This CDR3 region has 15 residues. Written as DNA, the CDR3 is TGTGCCAGCAGTGAAGTCCGGGGCCATAATTCACCCCTCCACTTT. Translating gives CASSEVRGHNSPLHF.

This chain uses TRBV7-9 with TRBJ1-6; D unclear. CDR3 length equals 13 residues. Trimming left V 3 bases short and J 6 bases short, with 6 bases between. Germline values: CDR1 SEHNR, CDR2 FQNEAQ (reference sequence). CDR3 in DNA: TGTGCCAGCAGCTTCCCAGCTAATTCACCCCTCCACTTT. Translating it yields CASSFPANSPLHF.

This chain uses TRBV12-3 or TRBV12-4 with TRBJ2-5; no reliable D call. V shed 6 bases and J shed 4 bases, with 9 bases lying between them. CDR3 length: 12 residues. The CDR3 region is CASSGLGETQYF. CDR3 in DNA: TGTGCCAGCAGCGGGCTGGGAGAGACCCAGTACTTC.

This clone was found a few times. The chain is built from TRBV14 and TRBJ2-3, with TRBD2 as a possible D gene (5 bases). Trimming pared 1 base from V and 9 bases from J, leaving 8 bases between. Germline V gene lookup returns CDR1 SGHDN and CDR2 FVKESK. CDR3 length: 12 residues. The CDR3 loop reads CASSQGTGTQYF. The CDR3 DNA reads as TGTGCCAGCAGCCAAGGAACGGGGACGCAGTATTTT.

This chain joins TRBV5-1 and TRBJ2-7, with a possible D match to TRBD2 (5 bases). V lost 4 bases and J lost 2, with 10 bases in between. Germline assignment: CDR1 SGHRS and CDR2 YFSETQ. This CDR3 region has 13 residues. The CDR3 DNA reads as TGCGCCAGCAGCCAGGACTCCCCCTACGAGCAGTACTTC. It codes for CASSQDSPYEQYF.

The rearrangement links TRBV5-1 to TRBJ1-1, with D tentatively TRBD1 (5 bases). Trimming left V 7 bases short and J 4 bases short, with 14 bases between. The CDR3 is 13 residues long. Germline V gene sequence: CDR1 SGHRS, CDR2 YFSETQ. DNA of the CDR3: TGCGCCAGCGGTGACACCGGGGGCACTGAAGCTTTCTTT. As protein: CASGDTGGTEAFF.

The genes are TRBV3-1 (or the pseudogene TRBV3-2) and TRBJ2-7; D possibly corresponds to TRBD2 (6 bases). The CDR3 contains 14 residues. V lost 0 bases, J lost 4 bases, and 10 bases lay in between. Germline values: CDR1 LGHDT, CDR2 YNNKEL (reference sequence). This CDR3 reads CASSQEGGAYEQYF. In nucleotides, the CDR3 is TGTGCCAGCAGCCAAGAAGGCGGGGCATACGAGCAGTACTTC.

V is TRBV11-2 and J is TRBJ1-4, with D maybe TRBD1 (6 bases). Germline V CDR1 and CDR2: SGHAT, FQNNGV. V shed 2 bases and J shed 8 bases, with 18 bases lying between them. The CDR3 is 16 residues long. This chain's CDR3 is CASSLSFTGTGEKLFF. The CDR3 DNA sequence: TGTGCCAGCAGCTTATCCTTCACAGGGACGGGGGAAAAACTGTTTTTT.

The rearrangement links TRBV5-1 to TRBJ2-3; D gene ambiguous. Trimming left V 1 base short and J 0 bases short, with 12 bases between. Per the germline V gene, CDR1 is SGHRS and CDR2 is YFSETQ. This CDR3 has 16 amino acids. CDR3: CASSLRPSTSTDTQYF. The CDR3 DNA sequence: TGCGCCAGCAGCTTGAGACCTTCGACTAGCACAGATACGCAGTATTTT. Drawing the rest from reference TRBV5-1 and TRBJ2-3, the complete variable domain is KAGVTQTPRYLIKTRGQQVTLSCSPISGHRSVSWYQQTPGQGLQFLFEYFSETQRNKGNFPGRFSGRQFSNSRSEMNVSTLELGDSALYLCASSLRPSTSTDTQYFGPGTRLTVL.

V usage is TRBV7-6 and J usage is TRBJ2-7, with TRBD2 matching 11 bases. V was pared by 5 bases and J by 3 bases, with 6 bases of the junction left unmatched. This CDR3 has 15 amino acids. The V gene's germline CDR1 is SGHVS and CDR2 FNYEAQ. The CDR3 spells CASSPRLAGLYEQYF. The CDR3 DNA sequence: TGTGCCAGCAGCCCGCGACTAGCGGGACTCTACGAGCAGTACTTC.

The CDR3 reads CASSQGGPLQETQYF. In DNA, the CDR3 is TGTGCCAGTAGTCAGGGGGGACCCCTCCAAGAGACCCAGTACTTC. This rearrangement joins TRBV19 to TRBJ2-5; a possible D gene is TRBD1 (7 bases). The V gene lost 5 bases and the J gene lost 1 base, with 14 bases spanning the gap. The CDR3 spans 15 residues. Germline V gives CDR1 LNHDA, CDR2 SQIVND (reference sequence).

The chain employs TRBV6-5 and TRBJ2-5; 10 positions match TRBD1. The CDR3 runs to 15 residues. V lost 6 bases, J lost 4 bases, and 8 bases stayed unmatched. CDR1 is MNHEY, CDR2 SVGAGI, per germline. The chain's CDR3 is CASRKWTGGGETQYF. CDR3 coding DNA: TGTGCCAGCAGAAAATGGACAGGGGGTGGAGAGACCCAGTACTTC.

CDR3 bases: TGTGCCAGCAACTCAGGGGATGGCTACGAGCAGTACTTC. Protein sequence: CASNSGDGYEQYF. V and J are TRBV6-5 and TRBJ2-7; D may be TRBD1 (6 bases). Per germline, CDR1 MNHEY and CDR2 SVGAGI. Trimming removed 7 bases from V and 3 bases from J, with 13 bases in between. The CDR3 spans 13 residues.

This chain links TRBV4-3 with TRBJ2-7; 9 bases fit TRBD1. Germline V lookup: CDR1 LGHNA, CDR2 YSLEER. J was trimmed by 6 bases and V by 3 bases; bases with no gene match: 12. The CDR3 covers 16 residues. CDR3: CASSHPDRGGGGEQYF. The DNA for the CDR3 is TGCGCCAGCAGCCACCCGGACAGGGGAGGGGGGGGCGAGCAGTACTTC.

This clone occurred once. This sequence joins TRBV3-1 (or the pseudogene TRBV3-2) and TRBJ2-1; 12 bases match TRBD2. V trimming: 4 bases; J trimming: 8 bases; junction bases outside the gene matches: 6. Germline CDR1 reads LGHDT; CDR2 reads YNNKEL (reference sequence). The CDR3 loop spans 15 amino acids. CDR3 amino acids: CASSRRTSGADEQFF. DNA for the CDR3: TGTGCCAGCAGCCGTAGGACTAGCGGGGCTGATGAGCAGTTCTTC.

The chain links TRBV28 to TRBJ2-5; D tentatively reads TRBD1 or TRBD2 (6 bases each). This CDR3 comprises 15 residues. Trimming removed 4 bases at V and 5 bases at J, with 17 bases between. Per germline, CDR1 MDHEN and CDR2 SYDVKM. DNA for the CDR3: TGTGCCAGCAGTTCCGCGGGACAACTTTTCGAGACCCAGTACTTC. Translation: CASSSAGQLFETQYF.

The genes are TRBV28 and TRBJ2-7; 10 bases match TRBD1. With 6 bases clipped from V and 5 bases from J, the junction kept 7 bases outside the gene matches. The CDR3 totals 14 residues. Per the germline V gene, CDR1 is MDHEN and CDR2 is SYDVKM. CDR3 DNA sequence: TGTGCCAGCAGATTACCGGGACAGGGGAACGAGCAGTACTTC. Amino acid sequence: CASRLPGQGNEQYF.

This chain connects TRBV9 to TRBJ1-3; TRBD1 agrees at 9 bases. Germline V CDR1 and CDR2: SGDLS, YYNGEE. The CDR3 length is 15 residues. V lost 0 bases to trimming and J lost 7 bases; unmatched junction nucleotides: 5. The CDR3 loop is CASSVEGQGRNTIYF. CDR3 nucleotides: TGTGCCAGCAGCGTAGAGGGACAGGGCAGGAACACCATATATTTT.

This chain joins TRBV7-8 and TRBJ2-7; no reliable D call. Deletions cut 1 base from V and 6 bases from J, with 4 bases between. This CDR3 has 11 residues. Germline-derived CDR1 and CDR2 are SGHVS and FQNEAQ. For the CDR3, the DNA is TGTGCCAGCAGCTTAGTTGGCGAGCAGTACTTC. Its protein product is CASSLVGEQYF. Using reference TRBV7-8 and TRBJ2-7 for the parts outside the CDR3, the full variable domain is GAGVSQSPRYKVAKRGQDVALRCDPISGHVSLFWYQQALGQGPEFLTYFQNEAQLDKSGLPSDRFFAERPEGSVSTLKIQRTQQEDSAVYLCASSLVGEQYFGPGTRLTVT.

The CDR3 nucleotides read TGTGCCAGCAGTTCCCCCACTAGCGGGAGGTCCACAGATACGCAGTATTTT. Protein sequence: CASSSPTSGRSTDTQYF. V is TRBV28 and J is TRBJ2-3; TRBD2 matches 12 bases. This CDR3 region has 17 residues. Germline assignment: CDR1 MDHEN and CDR2 SYDVKM. Losses at the gene ends were 4 bases for V and 2 bases for J; bases not matched to a gene: 7.

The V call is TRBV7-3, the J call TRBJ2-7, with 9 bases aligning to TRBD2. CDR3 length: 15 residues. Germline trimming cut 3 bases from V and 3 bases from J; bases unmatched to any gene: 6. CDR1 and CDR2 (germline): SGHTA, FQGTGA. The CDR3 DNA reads TGTGCCAGCAGCTTCGGAGGTAGCGGGGGCTACGAGCAGTACTTC. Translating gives CASSFGGSGGYEQYF.